These 13 T cell receptor beta chains came from one sample sequenced in a study of blood T cell repertoires in COVID-19. The table came from immunoSEQ multiplex PCR; TCRdb's copy has only in-frame clones and leaves some out. The profile shows 200,000 to 250,000 clones, about 90% of them singletons. Sequencing was done on a sample of PBMCs or T cells enriched from blood (not recorded which). These receptor sequences come from a man aged 25-45 years who had recovered from COVID-19.

J is TRBJ1-4 and V is TRBV4-1; D is unresolved. The CDR3 consists of 17 residues. Germline assignment: CDR1 MGHRA and CDR2 YSYEKL. V was cut by 1 base and J by 5 bases, with 17 bases left in between. The CDR3 DNA is TGCGCCAGCAGCCAAGTTGTGCTAGGCGATTGGAATGAAAAACTGTTTTTT. Translating it yields CASSQVVLGDWNEKLFF.

This clone was found once. The chain joins TRBV5-4 to TRBJ2-2; 8 nucleotides line up with TRBD1. This CDR3 has 15 residues. V gave up 0 bases and J gave up 7 bases; unmatched junction bases: 5. The V gene's germline CDR1 is SGHNT and CDR2 YYREEE (reference sequence). The CDR3 loop reads CASSLVQGAVGELFF. Here the CDR3 DNA reads TGTGCCAGCAGCTTGGTGCAGGGGGCCGTCGGGGAGCTGTTTTTT.

In DNA, the CDR3 is TGCACCAGCAGCCAAGATCGGGGACAGGGGGCTCGGTGTAACTATGGCTACACCTTC. The encoded protein is CTSSQDRGQGARCNYGYTF. The V and J genes are TRBV1 and TRBJ1-2; no check of the table's D call, TRBD1, against the DNA was made. TRBV1 is recorded as a pseudogene. The CDR3 covers 19 residues.

V gene TRBV7-9 combines with J gene TRBJ2-4, with D possibly being TRBD1 (6 bases). The CDR3 totals 13 residues. The germline CDR1 and CDR2 sequences are SEHNR and FQNEAQ (reference sequence). The ends were cut back, 8 bases at V and 4 bases at J, with 12 bases in the middle. The CDR3 spells CASELDRKNIQYF. The CDR3 DNA follows: TGTGCCAGCGAGCTAGACAGGAAAAACATTCAGTACTTC.

J is TRBJ2-1 and V is TRBV29-1; weak D call: TRBD2 (5 bases). Trimming removed 5 bases at V and 4 bases at J, with 9 bases between. Per the germline V gene, CDR1 is SQVTM and CDR2 is ANQGSEA. This CDR3 contains 12 residues. CDR3 DNA sequence: TGCAGCGTTAATCTAGCTTACAATGAGCAGTTCTTC. Encoded protein: CSVNLAYNEQFF.

The chain combines TRBV7-9 with TRBJ1-4; 8 positions agree with TRBD1. Germline CDR1 reads SEHNR; CDR2 reads FQNEAQ (reference sequence). The CDR3 spans 16 residues. Trimming cost V 4 bases and J 4 bases; bases outside gene matches: 8. CDR3 in DNA: TGTGCCAGCAGCTACGTTATGGGACAGGTTAATGAAAAACTGTTTTTT. This gives the protein CASSYVMGQVNEKLFF.

The chain is built from TRBV13 and TRBJ2-3; no reliable D call. V was clipped by 5 bases and J by 8 bases, with 17 bases between them. This CDR3 has 14 residues. The V gene's germline CDR1 is PRHDT and CDR2 FYEKMQ (reference sequence). The CDR3 region is CASSNSALPITQYF. The CDR3 DNA reads as TGTGCCAGCAGCAACTCTGCCCTGCCGATTACGCAGTATTTT.

The chain couples TRBV13 to TRBJ1-6, with 9 nucleotides matching TRBD1. Germline CDR1 PRHDT, CDR2 FYEKMQ (reference sequence). The CDR3 loop spans 16 amino acids. Trimming at V came to 4 bases and at J to 6 bases, leaving 7 bases not matched to a gene. The CDR3 bases are TGTGCCAGCAGCTCTCGGCTGGGACAGGGTAATTCACCCCTCCACTTT. Translating it yields CASSSRLGQGNSPLHF.

Comments on this clone: A single base separates this from a much larger clone, so it may be a read error. The same CDR3 also results from other DNA sequences found in this sample. The rearrangement links TRBV2 to TRBJ1-1; 9 nucleotides line up with TRBD1. The CDR3 runs to 16 residues. Germline loops: CDR1 SNHLY, CDR2 FYNNEI. CDR3 bases: TGTGCCAGCACGTACAACAGGGGGCGGGGGAACACTGAAGCTTTTTTT. Protein: CASTYNRGRGNTEAFF.

The V gene is TRBV5-1, the J gene TRBJ2-2; 7 bases fit TRBD2. Germline CDR1 SGHRS, CDR2 YFSETQ. The V and J ends lost 3 bases and 1 base, in that order; junction bases with no gene match: 3. The CDR3 is 15 residues long. CDR3 sequence: CASSSTSVNTGELFF. In DNA, the CDR3 is TGCGCCAGCAGCTCAACTAGCGTGAACACCGGGGAGCTGTTTTTT.

Of note for this clone: Distinct nucleotide sequences in the sample also encode this CDR3. CDR3 protein: CATSRGRGTNEKLFF. In DNA, the CDR3 is TGTGCCACCAGCAGAGGGAGAGGAACTAATGAAAAACTGTTTTTT. The rearrangement joins TRBV15 to TRBJ1-4; D is unresolved. The CDR3 runs 15 residues. Germline CDR1 reads LNHNV; CDR2 reads YYDKDF (reference sequence). The V gene lost 1 base and the J gene lost 1 base, with 7 bases spanning the gap.

V and J are TRBV6-5 and TRBJ2-1; 7 positions agree with TRBD1. CDR1 is MNHEY and CDR2 is SVGAGI in the germline V gene. V gave up 6 bases and J gave up 4 bases; unmatched junction bases: 9. The length of the CDR3 is 15 residues. The CDR3 sequence: CASSTGTAPYNEQFF. For the CDR3, the DNA is TGTGCCAGCAGCACCGGGACAGCCCCTTACAATGAGCAGTTCTTC.

Only a few counts were recorded for this clone. The V and J genes are TRBV7-2 and TRBJ1-2; TRBD1 might be the D (6 bases). CDR1 SGHTA and CDR2 FQGNSA come from the germline V gene. Trimming stripped 5 bases from V and 2 bases from J, with 15 bases between. This CDR3 is built from 15 residues. The CDR3 DNA reads as TGTGCCAGCAGCGACCGCCCCGACAGGAACTATGGCTACACCTTC. Translation: CASSDRPDRNYGYTF.